Presented here are 2 T cell receptor beta chains from one specimen sequenced in a study of beta chain features in type 1 diabetes. Sequenced material consisted of expressed TCRB transcripts (all of the isolated RNA was reverse transcribed). Some clones are missing from TCRdb's copy, which holds only in-frame ones; the method was immunoSEQ multiplex PCR. Seen here are about 230,000 clones, about 10% observed once, and the top ten hold just under 0.035%. Sequenced material: naive CD4+ T cells from blood. Receptors were obtained from a woman aged 18 to 35 in good health.

This clone was counted only a few times. This chain connects TRBV5-1 to TRBJ2-1; 7 bases are a match to TRBD2. The CDR3 is made up of 15 amino acids. The germline CDR1 and CDR2 sequences are SGHRS and YFSETQ. With V trimmed by 0 bases and J by 9 bases, 9 bases remained unmatched. This CDR3 is CASSLASGEGSEQFF. In nucleotides, the CDR3 is TGCGCCAGCAGCTTGGCTTCGGGGGAGGGGAGTGAGCAGTTCTTC.

This clone showed up just a few times. V gene TRBV5-1 combines with J gene TRBJ1-1; D unclear. V was shortened by 6 bases and J by 1 base, with 10 bases between the two germline ends. From germline, CDR1 is SGHRS and CDR2 YFSETQ. The CDR3 sequence is 13 residues long. CDR3 nucleotides: TGCGCCAGCAATCAACTCGGGAACACTGAAGCTTTCTTT. This gives the protein CASNQLGNTEAFF.